This TCR beta chain emerged from a study of Ad26.COV2.S vaccination and SARS-CoV-2 variants. Study-wide context: Donor was one of the participants in the Ad26.COV2.S arm of the COV1001 trial. Ad26.COV2.S, an intramuscular injection, was given once or twice 56 days apart. General study findings and limits: Total T cell responses were possibly underestimated by TCR breadth and depth analyses.

Sample treatment: about 20 received Ad26.COV2.S at low or high dose, single or two shots; 5 received placebo; per-sample allocation not given. The samples date from day 63 after the first vaccine or placebo injection. Repertoires were generated with immunoSEQ multiplex PCR, while TCRdb's copy carries only in-frame clones and drops some. The table records about 410,000 clones, more than 85% of them present only once. CDR3 length: 14 amino acids. The trim removed 6 bases at V and 3 bases at J, leaving 6 bases unmatched. Germline assignment: CDR1 MNHEY and CDR2 SVGAGI. With regard to this clone: The antigen remains undetermined.

This TCR derives from a person aged 18 to 65 who received the Ad26.COV2.S COVID-19 vaccine or a placebo. The V and J genes are TRBV6-5 and TRBJ2-7; 9 positions match TRBD1. The starting material was peripheral blood, obtained in a trial of Ad26.COV2.S vaccine versus placebo. CDR3 sequence (DNA): TGTGCCAGCAGGGCCGGGACAGGGCACTACGAGCAGTACTTC. Translation gives CASRAGTGHYEQYF.